Listed below are T cell receptor beta chains from one sample, sequenced in a study of T cell responses to AZD1222 COVID-19 vaccine. This table comes from immunoSEQ multiplex PCR, and its TCRdb copy is limited to in-frame clones, with some not included. The sample lists about 140,000 clones, around 89% occurring once. Sequenced here: peripheral blood, sampled 28 days after the second AZD1222 dose. Receptors were obtained from an adult who received the AZD1222 COVID-19 vaccine. Both conserved end residues are part of each CDR3. A D gene is named only where the DNA matches it firmly. Only some rows state a clone size, as once, few, many or a class for expanded clones.

16	.	.	TRBV5-1	TRBJ1-6	TGCGCCAGCAGCGTGGAGGGCCAGGGCGGTGGGTCACCCCTCCACTTT	CASSVEGQGGGSPLHF
17	.	few	TRBV7-2	TRBJ1-5	TGTGCCAGCAGCCCCCAGTATGGACCCCTGGGGAATCAGCCCCAGCATTTT	CASSPQYGPLGNQPQHF
15	.	once	TRBV7-8	TRBJ1-3	TGTGCCAGCAGCTTAGGGGCGCGGCAGCAAAACACCATATATTTT	CASSLGARQQNTIYF
14	.	.	TRBV7-2	TRBJ2-3	TGTGCCAGCAGCGCCCTGACTAGCACAGATACGCAGTATTTT	CASSALTSTDTQYF
16	TRBD2	many	TRBV9	TRBJ2-2	TGTGCCAGCACACCTGGGACTAGCGGAAACACCGGGGAGCTGTTTTTT	CASTPGTSGNTGELFF
14	.	few	TRBV27	TRBJ2-7	TGTGCCAGCCGGAGGGACAGACTCTCCTACGAGCAGTACTTC	CASRRDRLSYEQYF
19	TRBD2	.	TRBV29-1	TRBJ2-3	TGCAGCAGTGCCGGGACTAGCGGCCGAATTACAGATAGCACAGATACGCAGTATTTT	CSSAGTSGRITDSTDTQYF
15	.	.	TRBV5-4	TRBJ2-5	TGTGCCAGCAGCAAAGCCCAGGGGAGTGAGGAGACCCAGTACTTC	CASSKAQGSEETQYF
14	.	.	TRBV6-2/TRBV6-3	TRBJ1-1	TGTGCCAGCAGTGGCTTGAGGGGGAACACTGAAGCTTTCTTT	CASSGLRGNTEAFF
14	.	few	TRBV2	TRBJ2-7	TGTGCCAGCAGTGCAGCCCTGACCGTGGTCGAGCAGTACTTC	CASSAALTVVEQYF
11	.	once	TRBV30	TRBJ1-2	TGTGCCGAGAGGTACCAAGGCGGCTACACCTTC	CAERYQGGYTF
13	.	once	TRBV4-1	TRBJ1-6	TGCGCCAGCAGCCTAAGACAAGACTCACCCCTCCACTTT	CASSLRQDSPLHF
16	.	.	TRBV5-1	TRBJ2-3	TGCGCCAGCAGCTTGTCTGTCGGGAGCGGCACAGATACGCAGTATTTT	CASSLSVGSGTDTQYF
13	.	.	TRBV6-2/TRBV6-3	TRBJ2-7	TGTGCCAGCAGTTACGACGCAAGGGGCGAGCAGTACTTC	CASSYDARGEQYF
17	.	.	TRBV4-1	TRBJ1-4	TGCGCCAGCAGAAGAAACCCGGCGGGTGCAACTAATGAAAAACTGTTTTTT	CASRRNPAGATNEKLFF
13	.	.	TRBV3-1/TRBV3-2	TRBJ2-2	TGTGCCAGCAGCCAAAGGGAGGCCGGGGAGCTGTTTTTT	CASSQREAGELFF
14	.	.	TRBV4-1	TRBJ2-2	TGCGCCAGCAGCCAAGTTCGACTTACCGGGGAGCTGTTTTTT	CASSQVRLTGELFF
14	TRBD1	.	TRBV10-2	TRBJ2-5	TGCGCCAGCAGAGACAGGGCAGTTCGAGAGACCCAGTACTTC	CASRDRAVRETQYF
15	.	.	TRBV9	TRBJ1-6	TGTGCCAGCAGCCCGGGGGGGGACACTCATTCACCCCTCCACTTT	CASSPGGDTHSPLHF
12	.	.	TRBV27	TRBJ2-1	TGTGCCAGCAGTCGAGGGTTCGATGAGCAGTTCTTC	CASSRGFDEQFF
15	.	.	TRBV6-5	TRBJ1-6	TGTGCCAGCAGTTACTCGCAGGGGAGTAGTTCACCCCTCCACTTT	CASSYSQGSSSPLHF
12	.	.	TRBV9	TRBJ1-1	TGTGCCAGCAGCGTAGTCGAAGGTGGCCCCGTTTTT	CASSVVEGGPVF
16	.	.	TRBV11-2	TRBJ2-7	TGTGCCAGCAGTCCAATTCGGGGGACAGACTCCTACGAGCAGTACTTC	CASSPIRGTDSYEQYF
17	TRBD2	.	TRBV6-6	TRBJ2-2	TGTGCCAGCAGTCAGACTAGCGGGGGGGCCAGTATCGGGGAGCTGTTTTTT	CASSQTSGGASIGELFF
16	TRBD1	.	TRBV11-2	TRBJ1-1	TGTGCCAGCACCAAAACCGGGACAGGGGTGAACACTGAAGCTTTCTTT	CASTKTGTGVNTEAFF
15	TRBD2	.	TRBV7-3	TRBJ2-7	TGTGCCAGCAGCTTAGCTGGGGGGGATACCTACGAGCAGTACTTC	CASSLAGGDTYEQYF
13	.	.	TRBV25-1	TRBJ1-6	TGTGCCAGCGGGATGGCCAATAATTCACCCCTCCACTTT	CASGMANNSPLHF
14	.	.	TRBV30	TRBJ1-2	TGTGCCTGGAATGAGGGCAGTTTTGTTTATGGCTACACCTTC	CAWNEGSFVYGYTF
19	TRBD1	.	TRBV19	TRBJ1-2	TGTGCCAGTATGCCGAATATAGGACAGGGGAGCTCCGGTGGCTATGGCTACACCTTC	CASMPNIGQGSSGGYGYTF
8	.	.	TRBV24-1	TRBJ1-1	TGTGCCACCTCCCTATTCCCGTTT	CATSLFPF
15	TRBD2	.	TRBV2	TRBJ2-3	TGTGCCAGCAATCGTGAGCGGGGCCCCACAGATACGCAGTATTTT	CASNRERGPTDTQYF
16	TRBD2	.	TRBV3-1/TRBV3-2	TRBJ2-1	TGTGCCAGCAGCCGGAAGACTAGCGGGAGTTACAATGAGCAGTTCTTC	CASSRKTSGSYNEQFF
16	TRBD2	.	TRBV15	TRBJ2-5	TGTGCCACCAGCAGACCACTGGGGGGGGGTGTGGAGACCCAGTACTTC	CATSRPLGGGVETQYF
15	TRBD1	once	TRBV19	TRBJ1-5	TGTGCCAGTACATTCGGACAGGGAGGCAATCAGCCCCAGCATTTT	CASTFGQGGNQPQHF
14	.	.	TRBV7-9	TRBJ2-2	TGTGCCAGCAGCTTAAGTACCCTCACCGGGGAGCTGTTTTTT	CASSLSTLTGELFF
18	.	.	TRBV4-3	TRBJ1-4	TGCGCCAGCAGCCACCATCGGGGACGCCAGGGAACTAATGAAAAACTGTTTTTT	CASSHHRGRQGTNEKLFF
12	TRBD1	once	TRBV2	TRBJ2-7	TGTGCCAGCAAGGACAGGGGTATCGAGCAGTACTTC	CASKDRGIEQYF
17	.	.	TRBV30	TRBJ1-2	TGTGCCTGCCCTAACGGAAGGACGGTGGCGGCGAGGGATGGCTACACCTTC	CACPNGRTVAARDGYTF
11	.	.	TRBV3-1/TRBV3-2	TRBJ1-1	TGTGCCAGCAGCCAACACACTGAAGCTTTCTTT	CASSQHTEAFF
16	.	.	TRBV7-2	TRBJ2-7	TGTGCCAGCAGCAAAGGGGTGGGGCAGGGGTCGTACGAGCAGTACTTC	CASSKGVGQGSYEQYF
18	.	.	TRBV9	TRBJ2-3	TGTGCCAGCAGCGTAGAGGAACCCAGGGAGACTAGCACAGATACGCAGTATTTT	CASSVEEPRETSTDTQYF
15	.	.	TRBV7-2	TRBJ2-2	TGTGCCAGCAGCTCCGGGGGTTCGAACACCGGGGAGCTGTTTTTT	CASSSGGSNTGELFF
16	.	.	TRBV2	TRBJ2-1	TGTGCCAGCAGTGAAGGCAGGGACGCATCCTACAATGAGCAGTTCTTC	CASSEGRDASYNEQFF
16	TRBD1	.	TRBV9	TRBJ1-2	TGTGCCAGCAGCGTAGCTACGGGACAGGGGGGATATGGCTACACCTTC	CASSVATGQGGYGYTF
15	.	once	TRBV4-2	TRBJ2-2	TGTGCCAGCAGCCGGGGAGGCCCCAGCACCGGGGAGCTGTTTTTT	CASSRGGPSTGELFF